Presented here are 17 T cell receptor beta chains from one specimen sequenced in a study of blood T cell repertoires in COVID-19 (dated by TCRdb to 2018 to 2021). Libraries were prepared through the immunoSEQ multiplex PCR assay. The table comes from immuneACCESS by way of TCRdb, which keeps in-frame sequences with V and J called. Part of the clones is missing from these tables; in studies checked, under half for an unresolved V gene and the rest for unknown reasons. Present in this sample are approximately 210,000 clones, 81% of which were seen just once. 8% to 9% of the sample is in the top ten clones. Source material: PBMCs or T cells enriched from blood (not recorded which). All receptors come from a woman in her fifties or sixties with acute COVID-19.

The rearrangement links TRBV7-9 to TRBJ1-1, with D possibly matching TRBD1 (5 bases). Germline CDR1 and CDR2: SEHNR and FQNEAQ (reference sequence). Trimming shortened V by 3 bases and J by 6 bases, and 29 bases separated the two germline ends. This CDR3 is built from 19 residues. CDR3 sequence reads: CASSFTKYNQEGWVAEAFF. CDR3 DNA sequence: TGTGCCAGCAGCTTTACTAAGTATAATCAGGAGGGGTGGGTCGCTGAAGCTTTCTTT. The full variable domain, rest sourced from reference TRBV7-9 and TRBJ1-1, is DTGVSQNPRHKITKRGQNVTFRCDPISEHNRLYWYRQTLGQGPEFLTYFQNEAQLEKSRLLSDRFSAERPKGSFSTLEIQRTEQGDSAMYLCASSFTKYNQEGWVAEAFFGQGTRLTVV.

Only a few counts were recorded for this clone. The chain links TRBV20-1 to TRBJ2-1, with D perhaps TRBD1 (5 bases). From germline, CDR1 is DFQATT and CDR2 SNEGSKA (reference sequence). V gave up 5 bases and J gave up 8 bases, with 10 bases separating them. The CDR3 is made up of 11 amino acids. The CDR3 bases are TGCAGTGCTCAGGGTACCTATGAGCAGTTCTTC. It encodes CSAQGTYEQFF.

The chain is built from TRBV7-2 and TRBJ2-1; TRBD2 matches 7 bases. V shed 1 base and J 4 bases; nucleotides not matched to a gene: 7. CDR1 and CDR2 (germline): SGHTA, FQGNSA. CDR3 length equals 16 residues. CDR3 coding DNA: TGTGCCAGCAGCTTAGTTGGGCTAGCGGAATACAATGAGCAGTTCTTC. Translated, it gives CASSLVGLAEYNEQFF.

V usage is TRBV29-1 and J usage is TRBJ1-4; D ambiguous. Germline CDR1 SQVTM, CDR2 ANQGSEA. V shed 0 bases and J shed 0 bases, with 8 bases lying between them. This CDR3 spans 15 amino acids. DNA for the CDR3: TGCAGCGTTGAAGAGATAAGAGCAACTAATGAAAAACTGTTTTTT. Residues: CSVEEIRATNEKLFF.

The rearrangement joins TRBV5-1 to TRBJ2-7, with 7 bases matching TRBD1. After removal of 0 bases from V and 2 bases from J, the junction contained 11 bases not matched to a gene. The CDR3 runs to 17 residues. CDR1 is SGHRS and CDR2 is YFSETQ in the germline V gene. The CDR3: CASSLGAGGQLPYEQYF. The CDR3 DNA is TGCGCCAGCAGCTTGGGGGCTGGGGGACAGTTGCCCTACGAGCAGTACTTC.

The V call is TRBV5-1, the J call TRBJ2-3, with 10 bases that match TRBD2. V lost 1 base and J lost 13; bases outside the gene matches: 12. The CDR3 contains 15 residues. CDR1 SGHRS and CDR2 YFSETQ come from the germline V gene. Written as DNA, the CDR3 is TGCGCCAGCAGCTTGACCGGGACTAGCGCTACTGGGGAGTATTTT. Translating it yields CASSLTGTSATGEYF.

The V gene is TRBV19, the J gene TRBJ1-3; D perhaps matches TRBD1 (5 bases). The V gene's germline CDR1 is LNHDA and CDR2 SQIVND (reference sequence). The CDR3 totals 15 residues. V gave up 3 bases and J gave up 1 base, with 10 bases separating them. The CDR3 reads CASSMTVNSGNTIYF. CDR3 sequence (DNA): TGTGCCAGTAGTATGACAGTTAATTCTGGAAACACCATATATTTT.

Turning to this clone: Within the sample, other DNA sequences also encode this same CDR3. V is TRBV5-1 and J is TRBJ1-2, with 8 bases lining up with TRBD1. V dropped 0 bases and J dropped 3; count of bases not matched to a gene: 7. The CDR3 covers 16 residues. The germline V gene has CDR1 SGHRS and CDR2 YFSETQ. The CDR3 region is CASSLGGQGADYGYTF. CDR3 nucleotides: TGCGCCAGCAGCTTGGGCGGGCAGGGGGCCGACTATGGCTACACCTTC.

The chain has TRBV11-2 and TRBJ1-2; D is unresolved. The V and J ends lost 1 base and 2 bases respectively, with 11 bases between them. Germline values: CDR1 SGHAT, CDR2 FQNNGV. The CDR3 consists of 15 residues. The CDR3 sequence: CASSLGTFGNYGYTF. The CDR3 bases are TGTGCCAGCAGCTTAGGCACCTTCGGGAACTATGGCTACACCTTC.

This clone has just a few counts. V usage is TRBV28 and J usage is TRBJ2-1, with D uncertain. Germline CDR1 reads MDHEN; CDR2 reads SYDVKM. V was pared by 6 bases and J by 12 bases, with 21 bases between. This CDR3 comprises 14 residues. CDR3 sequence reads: CASSTPAEPPGQFF. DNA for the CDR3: TGTGCCAGCAGCACACCCGCGGAGCCCCCGGGGCAGTTCTTC.

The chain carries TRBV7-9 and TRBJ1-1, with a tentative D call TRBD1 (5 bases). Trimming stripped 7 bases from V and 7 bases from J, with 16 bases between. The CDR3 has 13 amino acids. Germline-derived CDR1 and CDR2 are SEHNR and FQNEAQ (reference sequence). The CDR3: CASILAGGDEAFF. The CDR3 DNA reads TGTGCCAGCATACTGGCCGGGGGTGATGAAGCTTTCTTT.

CDR3: CASSKTGKIMAEQFF. CDR3 bases: TGTGCCAGCAGTAAGACAGGGAAGATTATGGCTGAGCAGTTCTTC. The gene calls are TRBV5-8 and TRBJ2-1; 7 positions match TRBD1. The germline CDR1 and CDR2 sequences are SGHTS and YDEGEE. The CDR3 sequence is 15 residues long. V was clipped by 5 bases and J by 9 bases; unmatched bases: 14. The entire variable domain, with the rest obtained from reference TRBV5-8 and TRBJ2-1, is as follows: EAGVTQSPTHLIKTRGQQATLRCSPISGHTSVYWYQQALGLGLQFLLWYDEGEERNRGNFPPRFSGRQFPNYSSELNVNALELEDSALYLCASSKTGKIMAEQFFGPGTRLTVL.

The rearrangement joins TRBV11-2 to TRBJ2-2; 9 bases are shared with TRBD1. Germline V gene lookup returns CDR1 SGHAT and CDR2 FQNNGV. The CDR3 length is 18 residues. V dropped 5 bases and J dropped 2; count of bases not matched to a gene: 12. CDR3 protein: CASSIKKGQGGNTGELFF. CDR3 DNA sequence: TGTGCCAGCAGCATCAAGAAGGGACAGGGCGGTAACACCGGGGAGCTGTTTTTT.

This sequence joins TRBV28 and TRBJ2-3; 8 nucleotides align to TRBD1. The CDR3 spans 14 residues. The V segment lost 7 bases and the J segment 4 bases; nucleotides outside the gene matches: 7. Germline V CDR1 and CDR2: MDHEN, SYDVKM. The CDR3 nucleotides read TGTGCCAGCAAACTGGGGACAGGAGCAGATACGCAGTATTTT. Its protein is CASKLGTGADTQYF.

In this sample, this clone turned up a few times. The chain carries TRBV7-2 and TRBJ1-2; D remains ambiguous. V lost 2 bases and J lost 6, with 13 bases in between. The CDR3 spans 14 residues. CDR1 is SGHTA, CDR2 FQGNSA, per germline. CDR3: CASSLRNSFHGYTF. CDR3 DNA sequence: TGTGCCAGCAGCTTAAGGAACAGCTTTCATGGCTACACCTTC.

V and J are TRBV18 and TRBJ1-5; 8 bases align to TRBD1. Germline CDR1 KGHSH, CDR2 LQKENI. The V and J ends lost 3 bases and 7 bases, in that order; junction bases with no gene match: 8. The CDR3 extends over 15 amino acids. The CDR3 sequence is CASSPPTGGGQPQHF. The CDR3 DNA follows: TGTGCCAGCTCACCCCCTACAGGGGGGGGACAGCCCCAGCATTTT.

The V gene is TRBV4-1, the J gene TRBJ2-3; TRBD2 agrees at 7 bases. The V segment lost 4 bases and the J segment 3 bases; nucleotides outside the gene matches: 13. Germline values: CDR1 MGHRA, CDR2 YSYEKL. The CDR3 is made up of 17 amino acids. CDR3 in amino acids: CASSLGSAGAGTDTQYF. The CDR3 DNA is TGCGCCAGCAGCCTAGGGTCCGCGGGAGCCGGTACAGATACGCAGTATTTT.